Sequencing of this T cell receptor (beta chain) was carried out in a study of breast tumors, draining lymph nodes, adjacent tissues. Study-wide findings and caveats: Compared with basal-like, luminal-like tumors shared significantly more repertoire with nontumor tissue. The lymph node origin of tumor T cells was framed as consistent with a hypothesis, not demonstrated. Most tumor T cells seemingly derive from lymph node, then expand in tumor. Tumors had less TCR diversity than lymph nodes, more than nontumor tissue.

This clonotype was recorded at least ten times. Antigen: not known. V shed 2 bases and J 9 bases; nucleotides not matched to a gene: 10. The CDR3 extends over 15 amino acids. Germline V CDR1 and CDR2: SEHNR, FQNEAQ (reference sequence). Breast cancer patients provided tissue from their axillary draining lymph nodes. MiXCR was run by TCRdb on the multiplex PCR reads, yielding one entry per CDR3 protein. The sample has about 230,000 distinct CDR3 sequences; about 32% are singletons. The chain joins TRBV7-9 to TRBJ2-7; 10 bases agree with TRBD1. Source material: axillary lymph node tissue. This clonotype originated in a female donor with breast cancer. Some clones in this sample may be carry-over from other donors' samples. The CDR3 DNA sequence: TGTGCCAGCAGCTTACTAGGGACAGGGGAGATGGGGCAGTACTTC. Encoded protein: CASSLLGTGEMGQYF.